The 14 T cell receptor beta chains in this list originate from one sample, sequenced in a study of cytomegalovirus exposure and HLA in healthy donors. The PCR contained 60 Vbeta and 13 Jbeta primers. TCRdb keeps only in-frame clones here, not all; method: immunoSEQ multiplex PCR. The sample carries 130,000 or so clones, 74% recorded once. The sequencing input was PBMCs. The receptor source for this set is a man aged 35-49 years in good health and CMV-seropositive.

The gene calls are TRBV10-3 and TRBJ2-2, with TRBD2 matching over 10 bases. Germline assignment: CDR1 ENHRY and CDR2 SYGVKD. V was clipped by 10 bases and J by 3 bases; unmatched bases: 8. This CDR3 has 15 amino acids. CDR3 in amino acids: CASAGAGGHTGELFF. CDR3 DNA sequence: TGTGCCAGCGCTGGAGCGGGAGGGCACACCGGGGAGCTGTTTTTT.

CDR3 DNA sequence: TGTGCCAGCAGCTTAGCTTTGGGGCTAACCTACGAGCAGTACTTC. This sequence encodes CASSLALGLTYEQYF. The genes are TRBV7-9 and TRBJ2-7; D is possibly TRBD1 (5 bases). Trimming shortened V by 0 bases and J by 2 bases, and 11 bases separated the two germline ends. There are 15 residues in the CDR3. Looked up from germline, CDR1 is SEHNR and CDR2 is FQNEAQ (reference sequence).

In its sample, this clone was seen a few times. This chain uses TRBV6-5 with TRBJ1-2; the D gene is possibly TRBD1 (6 bases). The V end was cut by 0 bases, the J end by 2 bases, with 10 bases between. CDR3 length: 15 residues. CDR1 and CDR2 (germline): MNHEY, SVGAGI. This CDR3 is CASSYSRQGNYGYTF. The CDR3 DNA reads TGTGCCAGCAGTTACTCGAGGCAGGGGAACTATGGCTACACCTTC.

The gene calls are TRBV27 and TRBJ2-7, with 9 bases that match TRBD1. Germline V gives CDR1 MNHEY, CDR2 SMNVEV (reference sequence). This CDR3 contains 18 residues. The V and J ends lost 5 bases and 4 bases, in that order; junction bases with no gene match: 18. CDR3 residues: CASSPNPRQGVNRYEQYF. CDR3 nucleotide sequence: TGTGCCAGCAGTCCCAACCCTCGACAGGGGGTAAACCGATACGAGCAGTACTTC.

This clone turned up a few times. This chain connects TRBV10-2 to TRBJ1-2, with no clear D. The V and J ends lost 3 bases and 5 bases respectively, with 7 bases between them. The germline gives CDR1 WSHSY, CDR2 SAAADI. The CDR3 totals 12 residues. The CDR3 sequence: CASSDDKYGYTF. For the CDR3, the DNA is TGCGCCAGCAGTGACGACAAGTATGGCTACACCTTC.

The CDR3 DNA sequence: TGTGCCAGCAAGACCGGACAGGGCCACACAGATACGCAGTATTTT. Protein sequence: CASKTGQGHTDTQYF. This rearrangement joins TRBV2 to TRBJ2-3, with 8 bases that match TRBD1. Germline V gene sequence: CDR1 SNHLY, CDR2 FYNNEI. This CDR3 is 15 amino acids long. Losses at the gene ends were 7 bases for V and 2 bases for J; bases not matched to a gene: 8.

This chain connects TRBV25-1 to TRBJ2-1; maybe TRBD1 (5 bases). The CDR3 spans 12 residues. Deletions cut 8 bases from V and 7 bases from J, with 12 bases between. Germline assignment: CDR1 MGHDK and CDR2 SYGVNS. CDR3 coding DNA: TGTGCCAGCTCGAGCAGGGTTAATGAGCAGTTCTTC. Translating gives CASSSRVNEQFF. The full variable domain, with the rest looked up from reference TRBV25-1 and TRBJ2-1, is EADIYQTPRYLVIGTGKKITLECSQTMGHDKMYWYQQDPGMELHLIHYSYGVNSTEKGDLSSESTVSRIRTEHFPLTLESARPSHTSQYLCASSSRVNEQFFGPGTRLTVL.

The chain is built from TRBV11-2 and TRBJ2-3; tentative D call: TRBD2 (5 bases). Germline CDR1 reads SGHAT; CDR2 reads FQNNGV. Trimming stripped 4 bases from V and 2 bases from J, with 16 bases between. The CDR3 spans 16 residues. CDR3 bases: TGTGCCAGCAGCTCGCGTACTAGTCTTCACACAGATACGCAGTATTTT. Translated, it gives CASSSRTSLHTDTQYF. Filled out from reference TRBV11-2 and TRBJ2-3, the complete variable domain reads EAGVAQSPRYKIIEKRQSVAFWCNPISGHATLYWYQQILGQGPKLLIQFQNNGVVDDSQLPKDRFSAERLKGVDSTLKIQPAKLEDSAVYLCASSSRTSLHTDTQYFGPGTRLTVL.

This clone has a single count. The chain couples TRBV19 to TRBJ1-5; no clear D gene. V lost 6 bases and J 5 bases, leaving 11 bases between the germline ends. The CDR3 runs 13 residues. Per germline, CDR1 LNHDA and CDR2 SQIVND (reference sequence). The CDR3 protein is CASRRGGYQPQHF. As DNA, the CDR3 is TGTGCCAGTAGGCGAGGCGGGTATCAGCCCCAGCATTTT. Using reference TRBV19 and TRBJ1-5 for the parts outside the CDR3, the full variable domain is DGGITQSPKYLFRKEGQNVTLSCEQNLNHDAMYWYRQDPGQGLRLIYYSQIVNDFQKGDIAEGYSVSREKKESFPLTVTSAQKNPTAFYLCASRRGGYQPQHFGDGTRLSIL.

Written as DNA, the CDR3 is TGTGCCAGCAGCTTAGAATTTGGTAGCGGACATTACACAGATACGCAGTATTTT. This gives the protein CASSLEFGSGHYTDTQYF. The chain uses TRBV11-2 and TRBJ2-3, with a possible D match to TRBD2 (6 bases). CDR3 length: 18 residues. Germline loops: CDR1 SGHAT, CDR2 FQNNGV. V dropped 0 bases and J dropped 2 bases, with 18 bases sitting between them.

This clone was counted between two and nine times. Germline is not matched at one junction end, which may reflect a read error. The rearrangement links TRBV2 to TRBJ2-7; possibly TRBD1 for D (6 bases). From germline, CDR1 is SNHLY and CDR2 FYNNEI. The CDR3 covers 15 residues. The CDR3 loop is CASREDRKGPYEQYF. CDR3 in DNA: TGTGCCAGCAGAGAAGACAGGAAAGGTCCCTACGAGCAGTACTTC.

The genes are TRBV25-1 and TRBJ1-4; the match to TRBD1 covers 7 bases. Germline CDR1 is MGHDK and CDR2 is SYGVNS. The CDR3 has 14 residues. J lost 8 bases, V lost 6 bases, and 9 bases had no gene match. As DNA, the CDR3 is TGTGCCAGCAGGGATGACAGGGTAGGCGAAAAACTGTTTTTT. Translating it yields CASRDDRVGEKLFF.

A single count supports this clone. The chain employs TRBV4-1 and TRBJ2-7; 8 nucleotides match TRBD2. The CDR3 has 15 amino acids. V lost 1 base to trimming and J lost 7 bases; unmatched junction nucleotides: 9. Looked up from germline, CDR1 is MGHRA and CDR2 is YSYEKL. CDR3: CASSQAPGGGGEQYF. CDR3 coding DNA: TGCGCCAGCAGCCAAGCCCCGGGGGGGGGAGGGGAGCAGTACTTC.

The chain combines TRBV29-1 with TRBJ2-7; a weak D match, TRBD2 (6 bases). The CDR3 spans 14 residues. Per the germline V gene, CDR1 is SQVTM and CDR2 is ANQGSEA. V was cut by 6 bases and J by 0 bases, with 15 bases left in between. CDR3 loop: CSVAVGGSSYEQYF. CDR3 in DNA: TGCAGCGTGGCGGTAGGAGGGTCCTCCTACGAGCAGTACTTC.